A single sample gave rise to the 32 T cell receptor beta chains below, sequenced in a study of blood T cell repertoires in COVID-19. Method: immunoSEQ multiplex PCR; TCRdb's copy keeps in-frame clones and lacks some. The sample consists of about 200,000 clones, around 80% of them appearing once. Sequencing input: peripheral blood. Receptors originate from a woman in her seventies with acute or convalescent COVID-19.

This clone is a singleton in its sample. The chain links TRBV28 to TRBJ2-1, with 7 bases fitting TRBD2. CDR3 length: 14 amino acids. With 10 bases clipped from V and 4 bases from J, the junction kept 10 bases outside the gene matches. Per the germline V gene, CDR1 is MDHEN and CDR2 is SYDVKM. CDR3 sequence reads: CAISPSGGYNEQFF. The DNA of the CDR3 is TGTGCCATCTCCCCTAGCGGAGGTTACAATGAGCAGTTCTTC.

There are a few counts of this clone. V gene TRBV7-8 combines with J gene TRBJ2-7, with 11 positions matching TRBD1. CDR1 and CDR2 from the germline V gene are SGHVS and FQNEAQ. With V trimmed by 8 bases and J by 4 bases, 7 bases remained unmatched. The CDR3 totals 14 residues. The CDR3 is CASRRTGGSYEQYF. The CDR3 DNA reads as TGTGCCAGCCGTCGGACAGGGGGCTCTTACGAGCAGTACTTC.

This clone was counted a single time. The chain links TRBV5-1 to TRBJ2-3; 10 bases agree with TRBD1. The ends lost 0 bases at V and 0 bases at J; junction bases unmatched: 7. There are 18 residues in the CDR3. CDR1 and CDR2 from the germline V gene are SGHRS and YFSETQ. This chain's CDR3 is CASSLGRRDRGSTDTQYF. The CDR3 DNA reads TGCGCCAGCAGCTTGGGGAGACGGGACAGGGGTAGCACAGATACGCAGTATTTT.

The rearrangement uses TRBV6-6 and TRBJ1-5; 9 nucleotides align to TRBD1. There are 15 residues in the CDR3. V shed 4 bases, J shed 6 bases, and the junction held 7 bases outside the gene matches. The germline V gene encodes CDR1 MNHNY and CDR2 SVGAGI (reference sequence). CDR3 region: CASSSSGTGSQPQHF. The CDR3 DNA sequence: TGTGCCAGCAGTTCTTCCGGGACAGGGAGTCAGCCCCAGCATTTT.

V gene TRBV7-7 combines with J gene TRBJ2-3; no reliable D call. Germline V lookup: CDR1 SSHAT, CDR2 FNYEAQ (reference sequence). This CDR3 has 8 residues. The CDR3 DNA follows: TGTAGCCTTCGGACGCAGTATTTT. It is translated as CSLRTQYF.

This clone was counted a single time. The J gene is TRBJ1-6, the V gene TRBV27; a weak D match, TRBD1 (6 bases). The germline gives CDR1 MNHEY, CDR2 SMNVEV (reference sequence). V was cut by 3 bases and J by 7 bases, with 10 bases left in between. The CDR3 length is 14 residues. The CDR3 here is CASSFVDSNSPLHF. CDR3 nucleotides: TGTGCCAGCAGTTTTGTGGACAGCAATTCACCCCTCCACTTT.

A note on this clone: This same CDR3 is encoded by further DNA sequences in the sample. V usage is TRBV9 and J usage is TRBJ2-7; maybe TRBD2 (5 bases). This CDR3 comprises 15 residues. Germline V lookup: CDR1 SGDLS, CDR2 YYNGEE. Trimming cost V 0 bases and J 0 bases, with 10 bases left between them. The CDR3 sequence: CASSVATGSSYEQYF. The CDR3 nucleotides are TGTGCCAGCAGCGTAGCTACGGGAAGCTCCTACGAGCAGTACTTC.

V and J are TRBV28 and TRBJ1-1; weak D call: TRBD1 (5 bases). The CDR3 has 12 residues. Germline V gene data show CDR1 as MDHEN and CDR2 as SYDVKM. The V end was cut by 7 bases, the J end by 7 bases, with 13 bases between. The CDR3 sequence: CASTQGSGEAFF. The DNA for the CDR3 is TGTGCCAGCACCCAGGGTTCGGGTGAAGCTTTCTTT.

The CDR3 nucleotides read TGTGCCAGCTCACCAACTTTAGAGCCGAACACTGAAGCTTTCTTT. It encodes CASSPTLEPNTEAFF. The gene calls are TRBV18 and TRBJ1-1, with D unclear. V was pared by 2 bases and J by 1 base, with 11 bases between. Germline assignment: CDR1 KGHSH and CDR2 LQKENI. The CDR3 runs to 15 residues.

The V and J genes are TRBV6-5 and TRBJ1-4, with 8 bases fitting TRBD1. The CDR3 sequence is 12 residues long. V shed 8 bases and J 5 bases; nucleotides not matched to a gene: 1. The germline gives CDR1 MNHEY, CDR2 SVGAGI. The CDR3 DNA follows: TGTGCCAGCGGGGACAGGAATGAAAAACTGTTTTTT. Translated, it gives CASGDRNEKLFF.

The J gene is TRBJ2-1, the V gene TRBV6-4, with 7 bases lining up with TRBD2. CDR1 MRHNA and CDR2 SNTAGT come from the germline V gene. This CDR3 spans 15 amino acids. With 6 bases clipped from V and 4 bases from J, the junction kept 9 bases outside the gene matches. The CDR3 region has the DNA TGTGCCAGCAGAGCTGCCAGCGGGATTTACAATGAGCAGTTCTTC. This codes for CASRAASGIYNEQFF.

V and J are TRBV4-1 and TRBJ1-3; D not resolved. CDR1 and CDR2 from the germline V gene are MGHRA and YSYEKL. Trimming left V 3 bases short and J 5 bases short, with 17 bases between. The CDR3 is made up of 16 amino acids. CDR3 bases: TGCGCCAGCAGCCAGGGCGTTTTAAGAGGGAGAAACACCATATATTTT. Amino acid sequence: CASSQGVLRGRNTIYF.

The genes are TRBV29-1 and TRBJ1-5, with 7 bases aligning to TRBD1. J gave up 0 bases and V 6 bases, and 8 bases lay outside the gene matches. CDR3 length equals 15 residues. Germline V gives CDR1 SQVTM, CDR2 ANQGSEA. CDR3 nucleotide sequence: TGCAGCGTCGCCTTCGGGACAGCTAGCAATCAGCCCCAGCATTTT. Protein: CSVAFGTASNQPQHF. The variable domain in full, with the rest retrieved from reference TRBV29-1 and TRBJ1-5, is SAVISQKPSRDICQRGTSLTIQCQVDSQVTMMFWYRQQPGQSLTLIATANQGSEATYESGFVIDKFPISRPNLTFSTLTVSNMSPEDSSIYLCSVAFGTASNQPQHFGDGTRLSIL.

Only a few counts were recorded for this clone. The chain uses TRBV2 and TRBJ1-5; D gene unclear. The CDR3 spans 17 residues. The ends were cut back, 0 bases at V and 0 bases at J, with 12 bases in the middle. Germline lookup yields CDR1 SNHLY and CDR2 FYNNEI. CDR3 sequence reads: CASSEARRGDSNQPQHF. The CDR3 DNA sequence: TGTGCCAGCAGTGAAGCGCGGCGGGGAGATAGCAATCAGCCCCAGCATTTT.

This chain uses TRBV28 with TRBJ2-5; the match to TRBD1 covers 8 bases. J was trimmed by 5 bases and V by 4 bases; bases with no gene match: 9. CDR1 MDHEN and CDR2 SYDVKM come from the germline V gene. The CDR3 consists of 15 residues. CDR3: CASSSSTGAGETQYF. The CDR3 bases are TGTGCCAGCAGTTCCTCGACAGGGGCGGGGGAGACCCAGTACTTC.

The chain combines TRBV5-1 with TRBJ2-7; 13 positions match TRBD2. Germline V CDR1 and CDR2: SGHRS, YFSETQ. Germline trimming cut 0 bases from V and 4 bases from J; bases unmatched to any gene: 4. The CDR3 extends over 16 amino acids. CDR3 in DNA: TGCGCCAGCAGCTTGGAAGGACTAGCGGGAGTATACGAGCAGTACTTC. It encodes CASSLEGLAGVYEQYF.

The rearrangement links TRBV5-5 to TRBJ2-1, with D unresolved. The V gene's germline CDR1 is SGHKS and CDR2 YYEKEE (reference sequence). The CDR3 runs 12 residues. Trimming pared 3 bases from V and 9 bases from J, leaving 10 bases between. CDR3 amino acids: CASSSSSSEQFF. The CDR3, as DNA: TGTGCCAGCAGCTCCTCTAGTTCTGAGCAGTTCTTC.

V gene TRBV29-1 combines with J gene TRBJ2-2, with TRBD2 matching over 10 bases. J lost 5 bases, V lost 0 bases, and 3 bases had no gene match. This CDR3 is built from 15 residues. Germline loops: CDR1 SQVTM, CDR2 ANQGSEA. In nucleotides, the CDR3 is TGCAGCGTTGAAGAGGCTAGCGGGAGAACCGGGGAGCTGTTTTTT. It codes for CSVEEASGRTGELFF.

The chain couples TRBV6-6 to TRBJ1-1; D may be TRBD1 (5 bases). The CDR3 extends over 16 amino acids. V lost 2 bases, J lost 0 bases, and 13 bases lay in between. CDR1 and CDR2 (germline): MNHNY, SVGAGI (reference sequence). The CDR3 DNA reads as TGTGCCAGCAGTTACGCTGGAACGGGGGTGAACACTGAAGCTTTCTTT. Translating gives CASSYAGTGVNTEAFF.

The chain recombines TRBV3-1 (or the pseudogene TRBV3-2) with TRBJ2-1, with TRBD2 identical over 14 bases. Germline V gene data show CDR1 as LGHDT and CDR2 as YNNKEL (reference sequence). The CDR3 contains 16 residues. After removal of 2 bases from V and 8 bases from J, the junction contained 5 bases not matched to a gene. CDR3 region: CASSQTGLAGVDEQFF. The CDR3, as DNA: TGTGCCAGCAGCCAAACGGGACTAGCGGGAGTGGATGAGCAGTTCTTC.

This chain joins TRBV19 and TRBJ2-1; 7 bases match TRBD2. J was trimmed by 5 bases and V by 3 bases; bases with no gene match: 7. The CDR3 extends over 15 amino acids. Looked up from germline, CDR1 is LNHDA and CDR2 is SQIVND (reference sequence). CDR3: CASSMGGTDDNEQFF. DNA for the CDR3: TGTGCCAGTAGTATGGGAGGGACTGACGACAATGAGCAGTTCTTC.

V usage is TRBV15 and J usage is TRBJ2-1; D uncertain. The CDR3 loop spans 15 amino acids. In germline, CDR1 is LNHNV, CDR2 YYDKDF (reference sequence). Deletions cut 0 bases from V and 2 bases from J, with 8 bases between. The CDR3 is CATSRDGRTYNEQFF. CDR3 coding DNA: TGTGCCACCAGCAGAGATGGCAGAACCTACAATGAGCAGTTCTTC.

The chain uses TRBV28 and TRBJ2-7; D might be TRBD1 (5 bases). The CDR3 length is 12 residues. Germline V lookup: CDR1 MDHEN, CDR2 SYDVKM. V was pared by 6 bases and J by 3 bases, with 9 bases between. Written as DNA, the CDR3 is TGTGCCAGCAGGGTTGACAGCTACGAGCAGTACTTC. Encoded protein: CASRVDSYEQYF. The entire variable domain, with the rest obtained from reference TRBV28 and TRBJ2-7, is as follows: DVKVTQSSRYLVKRTGEKVFLECVQDMDHENMFWYRQDPGLGLRLIYFSYDVKMKEKGDIPEGYSVSREKKERFSLILESASTNQTSMYLCASRVDSYEQYFGPGTRLTVT.

The gene calls are TRBV3-1 (or the pseudogene TRBV3-2) and TRBJ1-1; no firm D call. The V gene's germline CDR1 is LGHDT and CDR2 YNNKEL (reference sequence). This CDR3 is built from 14 residues. V was trimmed by 1 base and J by 10 bases, leaving 16 bases between them. Here the CDR3 DNA reads TGTGCCAGCAGCCAAGCCGCAGGTGGCGTCTCAGCTTTCTTT. Translation gives CASSQAAGGVSAFF.

This chain joins TRBV12-3 or TRBV12-4 and TRBJ2-1, with D hard to call. The V end lost 4 bases, the J end lost 4 bases, and 5 bases lay between the germline ends. The length of the CDR3 is 12 residues. The CDR3 sequence is CASSSKYNEQFF. The CDR3 DNA reads TGTGCCAGCAGTTCTAAATACAATGAGCAGTTCTTC.

This chain links TRBV28 with TRBJ2-1, with 9 bases aligning to TRBD1. The CDR3 is 17 amino acids. In germline, CDR1 is MDHEN, CDR2 SYDVKM. V lost 6 bases to trimming and J lost 5 bases; unmatched junction nucleotides: 14. This CDR3 is CASRLLNRGLGDNEQFF. As DNA, the CDR3 is TGTGCCAGCAGGTTACTGAACAGGGGGCTCGGGGACAATGAGCAGTTCTTC.

This clone was picked up a small number of times. CDR3 nucleotides: TGTGCCAGTAGTCCCCAGGGGGAGAACACCGGGGAGCTGTTTTTT. It yields the protein CASSPQGENTGELFF. The chain links TRBV19 to TRBJ2-2, with 7 bases that match TRBD1. Trimming at V came to 5 bases and at J to 1 base, leaving 4 bases not matched to a gene. Per the germline V gene, CDR1 is LNHDA and CDR2 is SQIVND (reference sequence). The CDR3 sequence is 15 residues long.

The CDR3 reads CATSDPGQKHQETQYF. CDR3 nucleotide sequence: TGTGCCACCAGTGACCCTGGACAGAAACACCAAGAGACCCAGTACTTC. The rearrangement joins TRBV24-1 to TRBJ2-5; TRBD1 is a possible D gene (6 bases). Germline CDR1 is KGHDR and CDR2 is SFDVKD. The CDR3 loop spans 16 amino acids. V was shortened by 4 bases and J by 0 bases, with 14 bases between the two germline ends.

The chain joins TRBV2 to TRBJ1-4; tentative D call: TRBD1 (6 bases). The CDR3 totals 14 residues. V lost 8 bases and J 5 bases, leaving 15 bases between the germline ends. Per the germline V gene, CDR1 is SNHLY and CDR2 is FYNNEI. CDR3 in amino acids: CASGEQGANEKLFF. CDR3 in DNA: TGTGCCAGCGGCGAACAGGGCGCCAATGAAAAACTGTTTTTT.

CDR3 amino acids: CASSLLSRGGIGNQPQHF. Here the CDR3 DNA reads TGTGCCAGTAGCCTGTTATCCAGAGGGGGAATTGGCAATCAGCCCCAGCATTTT. This chain uses TRBV19 with TRBJ1-5; tentative D call: TRBD1 (6 bases). V was shortened by 6 bases and J by 2 bases, with 23 bases between the two germline ends. The CDR3 has 18 amino acids. Germline V lookup: CDR1 LNHDA, CDR2 SQIVND (reference sequence).

The CDR3 reads CASKAGDGNTIYF. DNA for the CDR3: TGCGCCAGCAAGGCAGGGGATGGAAACACCATATATTTT. The J gene is TRBJ1-3, the V gene TRBV5-1, with a tentative D call TRBD1 (6 bases). The CDR3 runs 13 residues. Per germline, CDR1 SGHRS and CDR2 YFSETQ. V was shortened by 6 bases and J by 3 bases, with 10 bases between the two germline ends.

This clone was detected a few times. The V and J genes are TRBV28 and TRBJ1-1; D unclear. Germline CDR1 MDHEN, CDR2 SYDVKM. V lost 4 bases, J lost 7 bases, and 7 bases lay in between. The CDR3 has 11 amino acids. As DNA, the CDR3 is TGTGCCAGCAGTTCATACGGTGAAGCTTTCTTT. Amino acids: CASSSYGEAFF.